Sequencing of this TCR beta chain was carried out in a study of blood T cell repertoires in COVID-19. As originally analysed: Amplified reference gene primers provided the basis for estimating nucleated cell counts. Repertoires were generated with immunoSEQ multiplex PCR, while TCRdb's copy carries only in-frame clones and drops some. V and J calls and clone size are copied from that table; D and trimming were computed from the DNA. The repertoire consists of approximately 300,000 clones, with approximately 81% occurring once and the leading ten covering about 1.9%. Looked up from germline, CDR1 is SGHNT and CDR2 is YYREEE (reference sequence). Trimming took 2 bases from V and 5 from J, leaving 22 bases between them. This CDR3 contains 17 residues. Participants' reported clinical history set cohort assignment.

The chain recombines TRBV5-4 with TRBJ1-2; no definite D call. The TCR sequence derives from a woman in her thirties who had been exposed to COVID-19. Source material: PBMCs or T cells enriched from blood (not recorded which). CDR3 loop: CASSFSEISEGPYGYTF. The CDR3 DNA is TGTGCCAGCAGCTTTTCGGAAATATCTGAGGGCCCTTATGGCTACACCTTC.